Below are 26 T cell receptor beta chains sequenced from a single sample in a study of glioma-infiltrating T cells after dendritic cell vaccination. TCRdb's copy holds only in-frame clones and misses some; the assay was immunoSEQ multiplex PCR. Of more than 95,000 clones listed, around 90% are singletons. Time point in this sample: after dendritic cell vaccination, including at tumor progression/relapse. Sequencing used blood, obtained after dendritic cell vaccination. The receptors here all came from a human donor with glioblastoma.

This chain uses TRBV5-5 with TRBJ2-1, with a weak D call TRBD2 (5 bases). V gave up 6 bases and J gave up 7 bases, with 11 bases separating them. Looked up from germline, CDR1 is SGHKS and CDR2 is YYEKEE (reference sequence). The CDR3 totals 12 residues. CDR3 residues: CASTTRLNEQFF. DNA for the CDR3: TGTGCCAGCACCACCCGACTAAATGAGCAGTTCTTC.

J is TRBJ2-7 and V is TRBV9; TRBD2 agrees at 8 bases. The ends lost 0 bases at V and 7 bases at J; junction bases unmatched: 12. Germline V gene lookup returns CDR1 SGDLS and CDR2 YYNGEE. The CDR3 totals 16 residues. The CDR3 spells CASSVGAGEGRGEQYF. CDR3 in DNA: TGTGCCAGCAGCGTAGGAGCGGGAGAGGGGAGAGGGGAGCAGTACTTC.

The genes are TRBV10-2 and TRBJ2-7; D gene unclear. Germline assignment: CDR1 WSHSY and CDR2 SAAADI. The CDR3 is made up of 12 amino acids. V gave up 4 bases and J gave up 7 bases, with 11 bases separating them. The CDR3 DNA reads TGCGCCAGCAGTGTGGGCCGCGCTGAGCAGTACTTC. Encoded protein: CASSVGRAEQYF.

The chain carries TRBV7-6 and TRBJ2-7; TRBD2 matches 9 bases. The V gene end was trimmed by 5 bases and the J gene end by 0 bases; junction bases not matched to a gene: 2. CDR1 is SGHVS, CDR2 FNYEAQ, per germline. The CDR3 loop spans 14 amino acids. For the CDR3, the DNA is TGTGCCAGCAGCCTGACTAGCGGCTCCTACGAGCAGTACTTC. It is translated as CASSLTSGSYEQYF.

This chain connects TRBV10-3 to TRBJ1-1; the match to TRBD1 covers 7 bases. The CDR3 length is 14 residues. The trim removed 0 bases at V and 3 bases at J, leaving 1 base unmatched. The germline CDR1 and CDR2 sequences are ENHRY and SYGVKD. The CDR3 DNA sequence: TGTGCCATCAGTGAGTCGGGGACAGACACTGAAGCTTTCTTT. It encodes CAISESGTDTEAFF.

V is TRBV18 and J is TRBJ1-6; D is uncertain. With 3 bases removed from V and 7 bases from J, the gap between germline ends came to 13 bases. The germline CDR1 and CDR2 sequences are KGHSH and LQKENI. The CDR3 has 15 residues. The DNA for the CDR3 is TGTGCCAGCTCACCCCGGGATGAAGGGAATTCACCCCTCCACTTT. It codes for CASSPRDEGNSPLHF.

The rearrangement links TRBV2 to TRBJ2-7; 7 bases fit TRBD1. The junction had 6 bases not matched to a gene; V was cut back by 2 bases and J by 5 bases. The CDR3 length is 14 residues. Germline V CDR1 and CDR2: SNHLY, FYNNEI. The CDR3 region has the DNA TGTGCCAGCAGTGAATCCGGACAGGTCCACGAGCAGTACTTC. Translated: CASSESGQVHEQYF. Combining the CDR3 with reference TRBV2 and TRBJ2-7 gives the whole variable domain EPEVTQTPSHQVTQMGQEVILRCVPISNHLYFYWYRQILGQKVEFLVSFYNNEISEKSEIFDDQFSVERPDGSNFTLKIRSTKLEDSAMYFCASSESGQVHEQYFGPGTRLTVT.

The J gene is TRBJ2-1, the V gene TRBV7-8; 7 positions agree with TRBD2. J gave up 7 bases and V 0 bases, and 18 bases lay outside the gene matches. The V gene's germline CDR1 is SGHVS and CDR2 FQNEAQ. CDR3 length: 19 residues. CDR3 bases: TGTGCCAGCAGCTTAGCCCCGGTGACTAGCCTTCTACCTGGGAATGAGCAGTTCTTC. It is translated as CASSLAPVTSLLPGNEQFF.

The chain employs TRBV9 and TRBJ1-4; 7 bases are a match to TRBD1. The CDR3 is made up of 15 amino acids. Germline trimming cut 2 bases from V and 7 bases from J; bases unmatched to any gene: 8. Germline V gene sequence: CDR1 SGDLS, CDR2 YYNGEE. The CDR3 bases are TGTGCCAGCAGCGTCCGAGGGGGCGAGTCTGAAAAACTGTTTTTT. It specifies CASSVRGGESEKLFF.

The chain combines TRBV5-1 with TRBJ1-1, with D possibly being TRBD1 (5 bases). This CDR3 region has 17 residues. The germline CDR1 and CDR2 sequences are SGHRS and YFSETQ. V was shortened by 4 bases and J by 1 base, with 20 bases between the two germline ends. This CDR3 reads CASSASGLRGWNTEAFF. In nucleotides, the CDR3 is TGCGCCAGCAGCGCATCAGGGCTAAGGGGATGGAACACTGAAGCTTTCTTT.

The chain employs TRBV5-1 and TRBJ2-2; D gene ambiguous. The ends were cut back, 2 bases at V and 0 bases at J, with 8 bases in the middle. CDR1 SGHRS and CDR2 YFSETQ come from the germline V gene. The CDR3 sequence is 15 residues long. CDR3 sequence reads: CASSFGGTNTGELFF. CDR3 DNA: TGCGCCAGCAGCTTCGGCGGAACGAACACCGGGGAGCTGTTTTTT.

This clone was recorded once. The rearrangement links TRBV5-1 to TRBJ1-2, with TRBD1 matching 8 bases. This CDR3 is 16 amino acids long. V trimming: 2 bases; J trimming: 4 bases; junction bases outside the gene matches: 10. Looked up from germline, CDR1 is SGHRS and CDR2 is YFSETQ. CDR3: CASSFGQDREVYGYTF. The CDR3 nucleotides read TGCGCCAGCAGCTTTGGACAGGACAGGGAAGTCTATGGCTACACCTTC.

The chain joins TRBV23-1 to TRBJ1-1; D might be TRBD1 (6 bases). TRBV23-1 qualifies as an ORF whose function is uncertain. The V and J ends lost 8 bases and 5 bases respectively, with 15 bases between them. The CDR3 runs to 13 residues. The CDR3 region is CASETGSRTEAFF. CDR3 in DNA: TGCGCCAGCGAAACAGGGTCCCGAACTGAAGCTTTCTTT.

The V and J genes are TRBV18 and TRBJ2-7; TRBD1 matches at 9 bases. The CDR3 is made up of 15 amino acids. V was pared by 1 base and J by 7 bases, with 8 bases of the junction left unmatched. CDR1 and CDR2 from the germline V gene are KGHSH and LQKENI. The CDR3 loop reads CASSPRAQGAGEQYF. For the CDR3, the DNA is TGTGCCAGCTCACCACGGGCACAGGGGGCGGGGGAGCAGTACTTC.

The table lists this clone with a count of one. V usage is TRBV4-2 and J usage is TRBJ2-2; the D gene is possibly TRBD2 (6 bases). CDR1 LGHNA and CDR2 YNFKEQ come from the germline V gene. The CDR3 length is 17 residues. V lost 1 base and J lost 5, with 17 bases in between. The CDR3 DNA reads TGTGCCAGCAGCCAAGCGGGTTTTACAGGAGGGACCGGGGAGCTGTTTTTT. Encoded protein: CASSQAGFTGGTGELFF.

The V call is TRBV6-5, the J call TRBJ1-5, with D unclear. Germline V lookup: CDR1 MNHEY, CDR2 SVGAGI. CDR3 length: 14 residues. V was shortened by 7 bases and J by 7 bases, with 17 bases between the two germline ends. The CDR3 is CASILRRGEQPQHF. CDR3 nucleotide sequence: TGTGCCAGCATCCTTCGGCGGGGTGAACAGCCCCAGCATTTT.

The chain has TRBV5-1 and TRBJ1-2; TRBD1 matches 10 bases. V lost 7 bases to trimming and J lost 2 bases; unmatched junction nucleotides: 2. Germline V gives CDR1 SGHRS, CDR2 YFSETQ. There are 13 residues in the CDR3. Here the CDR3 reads CASSGQGNYGYTF. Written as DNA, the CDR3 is TGCGCCAGCTCGGGACAGGGGAACTATGGCTACACCTTC.

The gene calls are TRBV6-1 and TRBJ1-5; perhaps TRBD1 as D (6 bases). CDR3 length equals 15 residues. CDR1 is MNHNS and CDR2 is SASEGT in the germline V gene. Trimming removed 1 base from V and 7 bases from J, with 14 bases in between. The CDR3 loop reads CASSEVGGRDQPQHF. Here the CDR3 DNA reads TGTGCCAGCAGTGAAGTTGGGGGCAGGGACCAGCCCCAGCATTTT.

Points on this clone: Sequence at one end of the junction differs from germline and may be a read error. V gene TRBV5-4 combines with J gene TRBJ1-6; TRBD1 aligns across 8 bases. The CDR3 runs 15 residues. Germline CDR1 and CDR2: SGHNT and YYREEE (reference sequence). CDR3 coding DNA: TGTGCCAGCTGCTTAAGAGGACAGGGCAATTCACCCCTCCACTTT. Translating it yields CASCLRGQGNSPLHF.

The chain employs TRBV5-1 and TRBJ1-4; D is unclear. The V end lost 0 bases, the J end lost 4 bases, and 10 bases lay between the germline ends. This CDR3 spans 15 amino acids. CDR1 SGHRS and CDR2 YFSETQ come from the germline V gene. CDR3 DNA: TGCGCCAGCAGCTTGGTGGCGGGCGGTAATGAAAAACTGTTTTTT. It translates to CASSLVAGGNEKLFF.

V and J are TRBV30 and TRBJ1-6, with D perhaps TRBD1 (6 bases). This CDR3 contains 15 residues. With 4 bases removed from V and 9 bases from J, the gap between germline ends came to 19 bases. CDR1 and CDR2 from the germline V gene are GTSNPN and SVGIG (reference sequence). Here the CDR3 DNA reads TGTGCCTGGACGGACGGGACAACCGATACTTCACCCCTCCACTTT. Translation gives CAWTDGTTDTSPLHF. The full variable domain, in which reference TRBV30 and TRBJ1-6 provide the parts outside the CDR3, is SQTIHQWPATLVQPVGSPLSLECTVEGTSNPNLYWYRQAAGRGLQLLFYSVGIGQISSEVPQNLSASRPQDRQFILSSKKLLLSDSGFYLCAWTDGTTDTSPLHFGNGTRLTVT.

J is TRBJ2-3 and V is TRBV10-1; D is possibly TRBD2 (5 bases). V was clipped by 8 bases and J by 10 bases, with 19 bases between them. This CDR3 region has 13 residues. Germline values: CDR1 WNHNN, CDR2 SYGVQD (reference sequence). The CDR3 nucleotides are TGCGCCAGCGGGAGCGGAGGCCGTCGCCCGCAGTATTTT. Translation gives CASGSGGRRPQYF.

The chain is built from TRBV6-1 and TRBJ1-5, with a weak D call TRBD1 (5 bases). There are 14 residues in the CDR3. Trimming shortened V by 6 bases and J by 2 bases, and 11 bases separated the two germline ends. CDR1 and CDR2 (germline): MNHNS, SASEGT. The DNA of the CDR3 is TGTGCCAGCAGGAAGGGGCCGGGCAATCAGCCCCAGCATTTT. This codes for CASRKGPGNQPQHF.

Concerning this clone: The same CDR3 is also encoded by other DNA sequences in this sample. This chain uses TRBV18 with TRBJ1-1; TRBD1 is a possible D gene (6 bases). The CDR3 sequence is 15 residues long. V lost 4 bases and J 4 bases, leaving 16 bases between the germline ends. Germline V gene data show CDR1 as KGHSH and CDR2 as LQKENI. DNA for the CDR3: TGTGCCAGCTCACTTTCCAGGGGTATTGGCACTGAAGCTTTCTTT. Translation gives CASSLSRGIGTEAFF.

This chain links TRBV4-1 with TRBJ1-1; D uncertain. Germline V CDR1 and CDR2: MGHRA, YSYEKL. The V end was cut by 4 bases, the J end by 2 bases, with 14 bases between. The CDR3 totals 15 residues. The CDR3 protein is CASSPRGATNTEAFF. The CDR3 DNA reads TGCGCCAGCAGCCCCCGCGGAGCCACAAACACTGAAGCTTTCTTT.

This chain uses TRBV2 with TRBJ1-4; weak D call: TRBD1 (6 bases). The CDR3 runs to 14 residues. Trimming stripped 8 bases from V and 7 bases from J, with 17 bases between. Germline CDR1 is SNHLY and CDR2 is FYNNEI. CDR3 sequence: CASLQGELGEKLFF. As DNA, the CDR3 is TGTGCCAGCCTACAGGGAGAGTTAGGTGAAAAACTGTTTTTT. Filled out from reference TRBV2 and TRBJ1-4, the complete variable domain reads EPEVTQTPSHQVTQMGQEVILRCVPISNHLYFYWYRQILGQKVEFLVSFYNNEISEKSEIFDDQFSVERPDGSNFTLKIRSTKLEDSAMYFCASLQGELGEKLFFGSGTQLSVL.